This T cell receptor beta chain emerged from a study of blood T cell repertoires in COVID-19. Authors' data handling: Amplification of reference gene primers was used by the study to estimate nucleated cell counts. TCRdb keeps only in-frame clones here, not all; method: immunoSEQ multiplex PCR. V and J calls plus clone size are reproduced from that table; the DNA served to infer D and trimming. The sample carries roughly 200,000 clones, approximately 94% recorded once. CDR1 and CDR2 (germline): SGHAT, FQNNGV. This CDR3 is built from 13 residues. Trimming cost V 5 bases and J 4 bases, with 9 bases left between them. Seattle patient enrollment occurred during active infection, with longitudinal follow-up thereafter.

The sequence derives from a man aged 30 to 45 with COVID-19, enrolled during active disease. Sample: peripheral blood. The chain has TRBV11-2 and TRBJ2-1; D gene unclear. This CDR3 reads CASSHIAYNEQFF. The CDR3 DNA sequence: TGTGCCAGCAGCCATATAGCTTACAATGAGCAGTTCTTC.